The entry below describes one T cell receptor (beta chain). The target of this receptor is not known. No much larger clone is present one base from it, and per-base qualities are unavailable. Including cysteine and phenylalanine, the CDR3 has 13 amino acids. Only the CDR3 DNA is retained, 39 bases long and in frame from the first base. Per the germline V gene, SNHLY is the CDR1 and FYNNEI is the CDR2. Trimming at the junction amounts to 8 bases on V and 2 bases on J, and the germline ends lie 9 bases apart. This record comes from a study of T cell responses to AZD1222 COVID-19 vaccine (TCRdb year 2021). For the wider study: TCR sequencing was performed for approximately 240 trial participants, of whom about 200 were given two doses of AZD1222 and around 25 were given two doses of MenACWY control vaccine. Enrollment into the trials was organized by age into subgroups of 18-55, 56-69 and 70-plus years, and those subgroups contained roughly 150, 30 and 60 TCR-sequenced participants, respectively. On the study overall, not on this receptor specifically: Reportedly, almost half of the unique spike-specific TCRs recognized epitopes lying outside the regions that are mutated in the B.1.351 and B.1.1.7 variants. Conclusions about previously exposed vaccinees are limited because only 5 or 6 AZD1222 recipients were SARS-CoV-2 seropositive at baseline. Vaccine-associated CD4 TCRs spanned the whole spike protein, with dominant responses in regions 160-218 and 743-854. After two AZD1222 doses, both the breadth and the depth of spike-specific TCRs were significantly higher than at day 0 and than in MenACWY recipients. Because no day 14 peak-response samples were available, repertoires were characterized only after the peak T cell response. Most participants were white British and females outnumbered males, and the authors suggested that clonal diversity may have been underestimated. In the small 56-69-year group, the increase in depth fell short of significance, most likely because of low power.

The CDR3 regions of human TCRbeta chains were analyzed by immunosequencing. Under the source paper's analysis protocol: Repertoire TCRs were checked for matches against a reference library of SARS-CoV-2-specific TCRs that had been generated using the MIRA antigen-specificity platform. Breadth was defined as the fraction of unique TCRs that were SARS-CoV-2-associated, and depth was defined as the fraction of total T cells that were SARS-CoV-2-associated. Using the MIRA data, each spike-specific TCR was mapped to the spike region that the TCR reacts to and placed in a CD4 or CD8 class. Log10-transformed breadth and depth values were compared by one-way ANOVA with Sidak's multiple comparisons tests. TCRdb took this table from immuneACCESS and kept in-frame rearrangements with V and J called. Such tables lack part of the clones; where checked against another copy, unresolved V genes explain under half of the gap, and the rest is unexplained. V and J calls plus clone size are reproduced from that table; the DNA served to infer D and trimming. Present in this sample are fewer than 200,000 clones, approximately 86% of which were seen just once. Of the sample, around a tenth falls within the top ten clones.

Interpreted using the paper, the time point label stands for: about 28 days (+/-7) after the second vaccine dose. AZD1222 recipients whose second dose came at about 4 weeks and those whose second dose came at about 12 weeks were combined into one group, since spike-specific TCR depth and breadth did not differ between the two schedules. Vaccinee samples were obtained from the UK trials COV001 and COV002, which included a single-blind randomized controlled phase 2/3 trial of AZD1222 (ChAdOx1 nCoV-19) in healthy adults. For TCRbeta chain sequencing, PBMC samples from trial participants were taken at day 0 and at day 28 after the second dose.

The V and J segments used are TRBV2 and TRBJ2-2; TRBD2 could be the D gene, as 6 bases match. The sequence was obtained from an adult who received the AZD1222 COVID-19 vaccine. The starting material was peripheral blood, obtained 28 days after the second AZD1222 dose. The DNA sequence is TGTGCCAGCGGGACTTTAAACACCGGGGAGCTGTTTTTT. Its protein is CASGTLNTGELFF.